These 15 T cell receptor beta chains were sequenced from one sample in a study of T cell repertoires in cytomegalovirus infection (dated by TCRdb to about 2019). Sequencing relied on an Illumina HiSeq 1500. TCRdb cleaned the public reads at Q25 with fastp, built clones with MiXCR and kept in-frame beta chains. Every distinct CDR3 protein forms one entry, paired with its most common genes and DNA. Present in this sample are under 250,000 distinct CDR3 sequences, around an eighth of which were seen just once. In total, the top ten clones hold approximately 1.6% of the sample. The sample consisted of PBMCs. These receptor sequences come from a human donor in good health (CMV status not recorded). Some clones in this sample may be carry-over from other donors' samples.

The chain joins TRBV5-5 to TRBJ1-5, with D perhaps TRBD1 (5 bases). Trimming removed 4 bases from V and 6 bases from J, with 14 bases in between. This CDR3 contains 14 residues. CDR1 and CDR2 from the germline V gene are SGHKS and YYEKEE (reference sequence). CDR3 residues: CASSTGGGVQPQHF. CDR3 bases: TGTGCCAGCAGCACCGGCGGGGGAGTTCAGCCCCAGCATTTT. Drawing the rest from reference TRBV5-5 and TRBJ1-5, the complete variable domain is DAGVTQSPTHLIKTRGQQVTLRCSPISGHKSVSWYQQVLGQGPQFIFQYYEKEERGRGNFPDRFSARQFPNYSSELNVNALLLGDSALYLCASSTGGGVQPQHFGDGTRLSIL.

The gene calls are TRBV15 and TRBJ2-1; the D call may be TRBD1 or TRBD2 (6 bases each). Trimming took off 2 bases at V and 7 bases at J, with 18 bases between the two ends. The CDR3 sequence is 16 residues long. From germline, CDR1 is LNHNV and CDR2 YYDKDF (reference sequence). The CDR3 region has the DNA TGTGCCACCAGCAGACTTACTGGGGGGCATGTGAATGAGCAGTTCTTC. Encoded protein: CATSRLTGGHVNEQFF.

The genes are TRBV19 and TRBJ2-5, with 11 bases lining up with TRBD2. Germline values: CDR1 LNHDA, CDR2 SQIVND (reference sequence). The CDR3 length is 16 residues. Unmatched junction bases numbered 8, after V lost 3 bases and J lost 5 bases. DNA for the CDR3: TGTGCCAGTAGTATCGGTCTAGCGGGGGGTCGGGAGACCCAGTACTTC. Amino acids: CASSIGLAGGRETQYF.

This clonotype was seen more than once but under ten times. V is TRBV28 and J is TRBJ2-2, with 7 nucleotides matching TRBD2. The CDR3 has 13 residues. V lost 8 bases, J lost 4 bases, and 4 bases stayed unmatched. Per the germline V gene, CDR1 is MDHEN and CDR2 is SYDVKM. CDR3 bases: TGTGCCAGCTGGCGGGAGAGCACCGGGGAGCTGTTTTTT. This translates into CASWRESTGELFF.

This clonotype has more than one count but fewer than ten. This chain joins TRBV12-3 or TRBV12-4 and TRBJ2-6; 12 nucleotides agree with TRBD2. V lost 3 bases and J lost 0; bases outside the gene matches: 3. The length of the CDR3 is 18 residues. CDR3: CASSFLAGGHSGANVLTF. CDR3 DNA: TGTGCCAGCAGTTTTCTAGCGGGAGGGCACTCTGGGGCCAACGTCCTGACTTTC.

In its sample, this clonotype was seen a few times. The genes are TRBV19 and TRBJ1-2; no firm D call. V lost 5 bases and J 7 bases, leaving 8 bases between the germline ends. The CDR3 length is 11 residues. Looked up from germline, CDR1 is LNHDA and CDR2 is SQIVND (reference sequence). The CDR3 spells CASSVESGYTF. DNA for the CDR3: TGTGCCAGTAGTGTCGAATCTGGCTACACCTTC.

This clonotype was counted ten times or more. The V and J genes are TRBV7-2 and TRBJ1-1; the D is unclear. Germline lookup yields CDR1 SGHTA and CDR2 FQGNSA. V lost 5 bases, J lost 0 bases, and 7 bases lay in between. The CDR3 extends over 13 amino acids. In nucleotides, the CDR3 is TGTGCCAGCAGCCCGACGGTGAACACTGAAGCTTTCTTT. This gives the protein CASSPTVNTEAFF.

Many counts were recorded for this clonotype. The CDR3 nucleotides are TGTGCCATCGCCAGGGGACGCCCCAATGAGCAGTTCTTC. Its protein product is CAIARGRPNEQFF. The V gene is TRBV10-3, the J gene TRBJ2-1; D might be TRBD1 (6 bases). Per germline, CDR1 ENHRY and CDR2 SYGVKD. V lost 8 bases, J lost 6 bases, and 14 bases lay in between. The CDR3 is made up of 13 amino acids.

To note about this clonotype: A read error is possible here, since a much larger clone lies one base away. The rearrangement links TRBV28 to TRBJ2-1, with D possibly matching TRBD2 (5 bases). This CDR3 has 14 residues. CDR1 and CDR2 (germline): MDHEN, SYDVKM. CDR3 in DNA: TGTGCCTGCAGTCCGACAAGGAGGAACAATGAGCAGTTCTTC. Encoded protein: CACSPTRRNNEQFF. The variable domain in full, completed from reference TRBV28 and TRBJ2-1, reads DVKVTQSSRYLVKRTGEKVFLECVQDMDHENMFWYRQDPGLGLRLIYFSYDVKMKEKGDIPEGYSVSREKKERFSLILESASTNQTSMYLCACSPTRRNNEQFFGPGTRLTVL.

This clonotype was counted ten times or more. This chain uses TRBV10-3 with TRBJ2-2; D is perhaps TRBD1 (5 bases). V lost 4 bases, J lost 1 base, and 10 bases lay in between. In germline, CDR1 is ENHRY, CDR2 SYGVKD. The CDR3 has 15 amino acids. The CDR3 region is CAISGEDRNTGELFF. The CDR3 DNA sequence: TGTGCCATCAGTGGGGAAGACAGGAACACCGGGGAGCTGTTTTTT.

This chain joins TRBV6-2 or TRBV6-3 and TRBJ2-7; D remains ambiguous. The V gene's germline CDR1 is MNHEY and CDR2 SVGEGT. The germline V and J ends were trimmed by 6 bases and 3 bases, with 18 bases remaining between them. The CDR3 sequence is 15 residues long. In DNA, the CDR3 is TGTGCCAGCAGCCAATCGGACCCTGTAGTCTACGAGCAGTACTTC. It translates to CASSQSDPVVYEQYF.

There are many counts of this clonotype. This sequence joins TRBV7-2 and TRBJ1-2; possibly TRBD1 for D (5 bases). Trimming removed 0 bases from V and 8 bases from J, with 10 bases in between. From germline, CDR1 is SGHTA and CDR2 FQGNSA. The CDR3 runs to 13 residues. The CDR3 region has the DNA TGTGCCAGCAGCTTAGCGACGGGGCGAGGCTACACCTTC. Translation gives CASSLATGRGYTF.

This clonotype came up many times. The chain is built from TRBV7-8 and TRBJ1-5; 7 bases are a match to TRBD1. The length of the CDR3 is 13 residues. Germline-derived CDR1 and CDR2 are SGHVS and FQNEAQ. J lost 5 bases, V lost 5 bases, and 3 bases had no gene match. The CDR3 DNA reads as TGTGCCAGCAGCCCCGGGACAGATCAGCCCCAGCATTTT. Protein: CASSPGTDQPQHF.

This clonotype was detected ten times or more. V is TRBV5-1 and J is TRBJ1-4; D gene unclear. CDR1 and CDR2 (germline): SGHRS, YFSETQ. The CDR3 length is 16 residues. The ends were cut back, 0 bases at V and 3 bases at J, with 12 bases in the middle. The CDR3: CASSLGRNSANEKLFF. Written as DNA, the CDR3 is TGCGCCAGCAGCTTGGGAAGGAATTCGGCTAATGAAAAACTGTTTTTT.

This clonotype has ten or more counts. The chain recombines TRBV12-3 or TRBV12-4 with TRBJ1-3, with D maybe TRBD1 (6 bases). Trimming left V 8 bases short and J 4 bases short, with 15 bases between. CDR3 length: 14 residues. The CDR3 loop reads CASRGGLAGNTIYF. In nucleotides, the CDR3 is TGTGCCAGCCGTGGGGGGCTAGCAGGAAACACCATATATTTT.